This T cell receptor beta chain stems from a study of human T cells and chemical hapten exposure. Study context: Small differences in pooled library volume mainly drove the variation in TCR yields per sample.

One entry per CDR3 protein, called by TCRdb with MiXCR from the RACE reads. The sample holds around 380,000 distinct CDR3 sequences, more than 4.5% seen once. This clonotype has more than one count but fewer than ten. Time point in this sample: patch test 1, 2 weeks after DPC sensitization. The treatment here: therapeutic diphenylcyclopropenone sensitization with weekly scalp DPC. This specimen was whole blood, taken in connection with sensitization to the hapten diphenylcyclopropenone (DPC). The sequence was collected from a woman aged 50 to 65 with alopecia areata. Some clones in this sample may be carry-over from other donors' samples.

The CDR3 protein is CASSPGGELGYTF. The CDR3 nucleotides read TGTGCCAGCAGTCCGGGGGGGGAGCTGGGCTACACCTTC. The V and J genes are TRBV28 and TRBJ1-2; D may be TRBD1 (5 bases). Germline CDR1 is MDHEN and CDR2 is SYDVKM. This CDR3 has 13 amino acids. V lost 5 bases, J lost 8 bases, and 15 bases lay in between.